The present T cell receptor (beta chain) was sequenced within a study of shared clonotypes between healthy human individuals. Notes on the study in general: Non-shared clonotypes were found to have lower generation probabilities than the clonotypes that were shared by all four of the sorted-subset donors. Genetic and exposure-history diversity was limited by the small donor number.

Terminally differentiated effector memory CD45RA+ cells were left out of the naive CD8 fraction, which was CD45RO-negative and positively selected for CCR7. TCRdb's table, derived via immunoSEQ multiplex PCR, lists solely in-frame clones and lacks some. The data show some 2.1 million clones, about 95% seen once. Germline CDR1 reads MDHEN; CDR2 reads SYDVKM. The CDR3 totals 13 residues. Turning to this clone: Its antigen is as yet unknown.

The TCR sequence derives from a man between 18 and 35 years old in good health. The sequenced sample consisted of naive CD8+ T cells sorted from blood. The J gene is TRBJ2-5, the V gene TRBV28, with D uncertain. The assigned J gene may be wrong: the sequence end matches TRBJ2-7 better. CDR3 coding DNA: TGTGCCAGCAGCCCCAGGATGACCTACGAGCAGTACTTC. Encoded protein: CASSPRMTYEQYF.